This TCR beta chain was captured by sequencing in a study of T cell responses to AZD1222 COVID-19 vaccine. This CDR3 region has 13 residues. Per germline, CDR1 SGHNT and CDR2 YYREEE (reference sequence). The V end was cut by 4 bases, the J end by 0 bases, with 8 bases between. Regarding the study as a whole: Reportedly, nearly half of unique spike TCRs recognized epitopes outside B.1.351/B.1.1.7 mutations. The peak T cell response came first, and repertoires were sampled only after it. Among the donors, most were white British and more were female, and clonal diversity was possibly underestimated. At baseline, just a handful of AZD1222 recipients tested seropositive.

About this clone: Its antigen is as yet unknown.

Method: immunoSEQ multiplex PCR; TCRdb's copy keeps in-frame clones and lacks some. Of about 120,000 clones listed, around 82% are singletons. This TCR was recovered from an adult in good health. Sequenced material: peripheral blood, taken on day 0 of AZD1222 vaccination. V and J are TRBV5-4 and TRBJ2-7; D remains unclear. CDR3 sequence reads: CASSLRNSYEQYF. CDR3 in DNA: TGTGCCAGCAGCCTGCGCAACTCCTACGAGCAGTACTTC.